Sequencing of this T cell receptor beta chain was carried out in a study of radiotherapy plus CTLA-4 blockade in lung cancer (dated by TCRdb to about 2018). About the study as a whole: Among the enrolled patients, about 19% had an objective response, and 31% reached disease control.

The study evaluated CTLA-4 blockade (ipilimumab) given together with focal radiation therapy in patients who had chemo-refractory metastatic non-small-cell lung cancer. As regards this clone: What antigen it recognizes has not been identified. The input lacks base qualities; no much larger clone sits a single base away.

Germline trimming: 1 base from V, 9 bases from J; junction bases outside gene matches: 8. Based on the germline V gene, the CDR1 and CDR2 sequences are MGHRA and YSYEKL. There are 16 amino acids in the CDR3, from cysteine to phenylalanine inclusive. Only CDR3 DNA is held: 48 bases, read in frame from base 1. Overall study outcomes, separate from this receptor: After treatment with radiotherapy and ipilimumab, TCR clones that originated in tumors expanded in peripheral blood. The strongest predictors of response, as reported, were early dynamic changes in blood T cell clones along with a rise in serum interferon-beta after radiation.

The method was the immunoSEQ multiplex PCR assay. This is the immuneACCESS table as TCRdb keeps it, with only in-frame sequences that have V and J called. A part of the clones is gone; compared with another copy, unresolved V genes explain less than half, and the rest is unexplained. This sample has 40,000 to 60,000 clones in its table, and around four fifths of those were observed once. Approximately 3.3% of the sample lies in the top ten. Sequenced here: peripheral blood, sampled from a patient treated with radiotherapy plus ipilimumab. This TCR was recovered from a human donor with non-small cell lung cancer who had stable disease on radiotherapy plus ipilimumab. The rearranged chain carries TRBV4-1 and TRBJ1-5; the junction holds 11 bases that match TRBD1. The CDR3 region reads CASSQALDRGLWPQHF. The DNA sequence reads TGCGCCAGCAGCCAAGCCCTGGACAGGGGGCTTTGGCCCCAGCATTTT.